This TCR beta chain is drawn from a study of metastatic and nonmetastatic thyroid tumors (TCRdb year 2020). Describing the broader study: For patients with malignant and with benign thyroid disease, the researchers compared repertoires between peripheral blood samples and tumor or nodule tissue samples. The study at large found these results: In both blood and tumor samples, malignant tumors were reported to have significantly higher TCR beta diversity than benign nodules.

Before undergoing thyroid surgery, none of the patients had been given any kind of treatment. Using T-cell receptor beta sequencing, the study looked back at clinical samples from patients collected from about 2011 to 2018. The library was made by PCR. For sequencing, an Illumina HiSeq 4000 was employed. High-throughput sequencing was used to profile the TCR beta-chain CDR3 region of each patient. The study's own analysis went as follows. A classifier to discriminate distant-metastatic papillary thyroid cancer patients was built from CDR3 differences across clinicopathological groups. To measure repertoire diversity the researchers used the Shannon index, while the Morisita-Horn index served to gauge how similar the tumor and blood repertoires were. TCRdb trimmed the raw reads at Q25, called clones with MiXCR and kept productive beta chains. The V and J calls reflect TCRdb's pipeline rather than the authors' work. The sample yields some 20,000 clones; roughly 15% were counted once. The ten largest clones capture roughly 18% of the sample.

Judged by its sample share, this clone qualifies as medium-sized (0.01 to 0.1%). Its antigen is still unknown. No base quality information exists; no much larger clone differs at one position. Trimming leaves V shorter by 6 bases and J shorter by 5 bases, with the junction holding 21 bases beyond the gene matches. The CDR3 covers 18 residues, taking in both the cysteine and the phenylalanine. Left in the record is the CDR3 DNA by itself, 54 bases read in frame from the first base. The germline V gene (reference sequence) yields WNHNN for CDR1 and SYGVQD for CDR2. The sequencing sample was made of blood. This sequence uses TRBV10-1 and TRBJ2-7; the junction holds 8 bases that match TRBD2. This TCR came from a male donor with papillary thyroid cancer or a benign thyroid nodule (not recorded which). Some clones in this sample may be carry-over from other donors' samples. The CDR3 region: CASRSAGAVFFFRDEQYF. The DNA sequence reads TGCGCCAGCAGGTCAGCGGGAGCCGTTTTCTTTTTTCGTGACGAGCAGTACTTC.